Sequencing of this TCR beta chain was carried out in a study of identical twins. This clonotype was seen repeatedly, ten times or more. The antigen is undetermined. Each donor (without exception) was a healthy Caucasian. Template switching introduced a universal primer site, and the cDNA bore unique molecular identifiers. In TCRdb, the 5' RACE reads were re-called with MiXCR into one record per CDR3 protein. The sample records more than 650,000 distinct CDR3 sequences, roughly 6% being singletons. Per germline, CDR1 MNHEY and CDR2 SMNVEV (reference sequence). CDR3 length equals 17 residues. The ends lost 4 bases at V and 1 base at J; junction bases unmatched: 10. Overall study results and limits: The same donors were not followed; conclusions instead depended on cross-sectional statistical analysis.

The sequence was obtained from a man between 18 and 35 years old in good health. The sequenced sample consisted of naive T cells sorted from blood. V and J are TRBV27 and TRBJ2-1, with TRBD2 matching over 7 bases. The CDR3: CASSSRLTGGSYNEQFF. CDR3 coding DNA: TGTGCCAGCAGTTCACGTCTAACGGGGGGTTCCTACAATGAGCAGTTCTTC.